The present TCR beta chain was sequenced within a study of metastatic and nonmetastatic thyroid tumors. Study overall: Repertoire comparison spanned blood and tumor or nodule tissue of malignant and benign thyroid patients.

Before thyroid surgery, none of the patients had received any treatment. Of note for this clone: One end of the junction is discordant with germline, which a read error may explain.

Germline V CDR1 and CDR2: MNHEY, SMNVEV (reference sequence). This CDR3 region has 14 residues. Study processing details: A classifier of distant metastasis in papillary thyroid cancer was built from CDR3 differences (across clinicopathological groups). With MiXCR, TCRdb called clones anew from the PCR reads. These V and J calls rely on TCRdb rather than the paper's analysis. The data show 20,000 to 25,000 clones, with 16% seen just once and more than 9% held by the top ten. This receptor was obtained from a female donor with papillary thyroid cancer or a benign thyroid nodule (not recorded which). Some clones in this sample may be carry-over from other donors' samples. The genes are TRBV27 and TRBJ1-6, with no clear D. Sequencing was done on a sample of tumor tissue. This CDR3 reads CDSSRTGPNSHLHF. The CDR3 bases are TGTGACAGCAGTCGCACCGGGCCCAATTCACACCTCCACTTT.